These T cell receptor beta chains were read from a single sample in a study of beta chain features in type 1 diabetes. Clones were sequenced by immunoSEQ multiplex PCR, and TCRdb holds only the in-frame ones, with some missing. Of some 250,000 clones in the sample, about 15% were seen once. Sample: naive CD4+ T cells from blood. Receptors originate from a man between 25 and 39 years old with type 1 diabetes. Each CDR3 is given with its conserved first and last residue. The D gene is left open where the match is weak. The size of a clone is reported for some rows only, either as once, few or many, or as a class for expanded clones.

TRBJ2-5 | TRBV6-5 | NA | TRBD2 | TGTGCCAGCAGTTCCTTAGGACTAGCGCCCATGGAGACCCAGTACTTC | CASSSLGLAPMETQYF
TRBJ2-5 | TRBV30 | NA | TRBD2 | TGTGCCTGGAGTGTAGGGCTAGCGGGGACGGAGACCCAGTACTTC | CAWSVGLAGTETQYF
TRBJ2-5 | TRBV5-4 | few | NA | TGTGCCAGCAGCCCGACCGGTCGCGGGGGCTCCCAAGAGACCCAGTACTTC | CASSPTGRGGSQETQYF
TRBJ2-5 | TRBV5-1 | NA | NA | TGCGCCAGCAGCTTGTATGGGGCACAAGAGACCCAGTACTTC | CASSLYGAQETQYF
TRBJ2-7 | TRBV2 | few | TRBD1 | TGTGCCAGCAGTGTACCTCTTGACAGGGTATCACCTAACGAGCAGTACTTC | CASSVPLDRVSPNEQYF
TRBJ2-5 | TRBV6-5 | NA | TRBD2 | TGTGCCAGCCAAGCTAGCGGGAGGGAAGAGACCCAGTACTTC | CASQASGREETQYF
TRBJ1-6 | TRBV7-2 | few | NA | TGTGCCAGCAGCTCACGACGGACTAGCTCCTATAATTCACCCCTCCACTTT | CASSSRRTSSYNSPLHF
TRBJ1-1 | TRBV25-1 | NA | NA | TGTGCCTCATCCGTTCGGGAGAACACTGAAGCTTTCTTT | CASSVRENTEAFF
TRBJ1-5 | TRBV19 | few | TRBD1 | TGTGCCAGTAGTACCCGGGACAGGCCCAGCGGGGTCGGAGCCCAGCATTTT | CASSTRDRPSGVGAQHF
TRBJ2-3 | TRBV2 | few | NA | TGTGCCAGCAGTGAAGGGGACTGGGACACAGATACGCAGTATTTT | CASSEGDWDTDTQYF
TRBJ2-7 | TRBV5-6 | NA | TRBD2 | TGTGCCAGCAGCCCGAGGGGACTAGCGTCCTACGAGCAGTACTTC | CASSPRGLASYEQYF
TRBJ2-1 | TRBV9 | NA | TRBD2 | TGTGCCAGCAGCGGGGGACTAGCGGCCTACAATGAGCAGTTCTTC | CASSGGLAAYNEQFF
TRBJ2-2 | TRBV6-6 | NA | NA | TGTGCCAGCACCTATGACGGGAGGAACACCGGGGAGCTGTTTTTT | CASTYDGRNTGELFF
TRBJ2-5 | TRBV5-1 | NA | NA | TGCGCCAGCAGCTTGGCCAGGGTAGACCAAGAGACCCAGTACTTC | CASSLARVDQETQYF
TRBJ2-7 | TRBV29-1 | NA | NA | TGCAGCGTAGAAGCTACAGGAGCGGGCATTTACGAGCAGTACTTC | CSVEATGAGIYEQYF
TRBJ1-2 | TRBV7-2 | NA | NA | TGTGCCAGCAGCACAGACAGGAACTATGGCTACACCTTC | CASSTDRNYGYTF
TRBJ2-7 | TRBV6-5 | NA | NA | TGTGCCAGCAGTTACAGAGACAGGCCCTCCTACGAGCAGTACTTC | CASSYRDRPSYEQYF
TRBJ2-1 | TRBV5-1 | NA | TRBD2 | TGCGCCAGCAGCCTGGGACTAGCGAATGAGCAGTTCTTC | CASSLGLANEQFF
TRBJ1-3 | TRBV7-2 | few | TRBD1 | TGTGCCAGCAGCTTAGTAGGGACAGCTGGAAACACCATATATTTT | CASSLVGTAGNTIYF
TRBJ1-1 | TRBV11-3 | NA | NA | TGTGCCAGACCCACCCCGGGAACACCTTTCTTT | CARPTPGTPFF
TRBJ2-1 | TRBV15 | few | TRBD2 | TGTGCCACCAGCAGAGGTCTAGCGGCCTCCTACAATGAGCAGTTCTTC | CATSRGLAASYNEQFF
TRBJ2-7 | TRBV19 | NA | NA | TGTGCCAGTAGTGACGACGGGATTTACGAGCAGTACTTC | CASSDDGIYEQYF
TRBJ1-5 | TRBV6-1 | few | NA | TGTGCCAGCAGCACGGTAGGGGTTCAGCCCCAGCATTTT | CASSTVGVQPQHF
TRBJ1-2 | TRBV27 | few | NA | TGTGCCAGCAGCCTATCCGCCGGCTATGGCTACACCTTC | CASSLSAGYGYTF
TRBJ1-1 | TRBV5-6 | NA | NA | TGTGCCAGCAGCTCGGGGGAGCTGAACACTGAAGCTTTCTTT | CASSSGELNTEAFF
TRBJ2-1 | TRBV10-3 | NA | NA | TGTGCCATCAGTGATTGGCGGGATAATGGTGAGCAGTTCTTC | CAISDWRDNGEQFF
TRBJ2-7 | TRBV5-4 | few | TRBD2 | TGTGCCAGCAGCCCTCGGGGGAGGGTTTCAAACTACGAGCAGTACTTC | CASSPRGRVSNYEQYF
TRBJ2-3 | TRBV7-2 | NA | NA | TGTGCCAGCAGCCGAGAATCGAGCACAGATACGCAGTATTTT | CASSRESSTDTQYF
TRBJ2-1 | TRBV29-1 | few | NA | TGCAGCGTTGACGGGAGATCCAATGAGCAGTTCTTC | CSVDGRSNEQFF
TRBJ2-7 | TRBV9 | few | TRBD2 | TGTGCCAGCAGCGCCCGGACTAGCGGTTACTACGAGCAGTACTTC | CASSARTSGYYEQYF
TRBJ1-2 | TRBV5-1 | NA | NA | TGCGCCAGCAGCCCCGGTGGCACGGGCTATGGCTACACCTTC | CASSPGGTGYGYTF
TRBJ2-1 | TRBV9 | NA | TRBD2 | TGTGCCAGCAGCGTGGGCGGGGGTTACAATGAGCAGTTCTTC | CASSVGGGYNEQFF
TRBJ2-1 | TRBV7-9 | few | TRBD2 | TGTGCCAGCAGCCTGACTAGCGCATACAATGAGCAGTTCTTC | CASSLTSAYNEQFF
TRBJ2-3 | TRBV10-3 | NA | NA | TGTGCCATCAGTCAGGGGATTGGCCCCACAGATACGCAGTATTTT | CAISQGIGPTDTQYF
TRBJ1-1 | TRBV10-3 | few | NA | TGTGCCATCAGTTCAGGGTACACTGAAGCTTTCTTT | CAISSGYTEAFF
TRBJ1-1 | TRBV2 | NA | NA | TGTGCCAGCAGTGAGCAGGGACAGAACACTGAAGCTTTCTTT | CASSEQGQNTEAFF
TRBJ2-2 | TRBV5-6 | NA | NA | TGTGCCAGCAGCTTGGTATGGCGGGCGAACACCGGGGAGCTGTTTTTT | CASSLVWRANTGELFF
TRBJ2-2 | TRBV2 | NA | NA | TGTGCCAGCAGTGCGGGTGGCACCGGGGAGCTGTTTTTT | CASSAGGTGELFF
TRBJ1-2 | TRBV4-1 | NA | TRBD1 | TGCGCCAGCAGCCAAATGTTCCGGGACAGGTTCGATGGCTACACCTTC | CASSQMFRDRFDGYTF
TRBJ2-7 | TRBV7-9 | few | NA | TGTGCCAGCAGCTTAGTACCATTAGCGGACATTTACGAGCAGTACTTC | CASSLVPLADIYEQYF